The 20 T cell receptor beta chains presented below share a single source sample, sequenced in a study of T-cell reconstitution after alpha-beta-depleted transplantation in children. The TCRbeta library was prepared with unique molecular identifiers. One entry per CDR3 protein, called by TCRdb with MiXCR from the PCR reads. Of approximately 500,000 distinct CDR3 sequences in the sample, over 9.5% were seen once. Sequences were derived from PBMCs, sampled before TCRalphabeta/CD19-depleted stem cell transplant. Receptors were obtained from a child aged 2 to 15 with inherited bone marrow failure, due to receive a stem cell transplant.

In this sample, this clonotype turned up a few times. V gene TRBV7-2 combines with J gene TRBJ2-1, with TRBD2 matching 11 bases. J lost 2 bases, V lost 3 bases, and 3 bases had no gene match. The CDR3 totals 16 residues. The germline gives CDR1 SGHTA, CDR2 FQGNSA. This chain's CDR3 is CASSFLAGGTYNEQFF. Here the CDR3 DNA reads TGTGCCAGCAGCTTCCTAGCGGGAGGAACCTACAATGAGCAGTTCTTC.

The rearrangement joins TRBV7-6 to TRBJ1-5, with D hard to call. V lost 5 bases and J lost 7, with 9 bases in between. This CDR3 contains 12 residues. Per germline, CDR1 SGHVS and CDR2 FNYEAQ. The CDR3 region is CASSRDGQPQHF. CDR3 nucleotides: TGTGCCAGCAGCCGTGACGGGCAGCCCCAGCATTTT. The variable domain in full, completed from reference TRBV7-6 and TRBJ1-5, reads GAGVSQSPRYKVTKRGQDVALRCDPISGHVSLYWYRQALGQGPEFLTYFNYEAQQDKSGLPNDRFSAERPEGSISTLTIQRTEQRDSAMYRCASSRDGQPQHFGDGTRLSIL.

The rearrangement joins TRBV4-3 to TRBJ2-7; D might be TRBD1 (6 bases). The V gene lost 0 bases and the J gene lost 6 bases, with 12 bases spanning the gap. The germline V gene encodes CDR1 LGHNA and CDR2 YSLEER. This CDR3 contains 14 residues. Here the CDR3 reads CASSQDTGIGEQYF. DNA for the CDR3: TGCGCCAGCAGCCAAGATACAGGGATCGGCGAGCAGTACTTC.

This clonotype came up many times. The rearrangement joins TRBV24-1 to TRBJ1-1; 7 bases are a match to TRBD1. V shed 3 bases, J shed 1 base, and the junction held 4 bases outside the gene matches. There are 15 residues in the CDR3. CDR1 is KGHDR and CDR2 is SFDVKD in the germline V gene. The CDR3 DNA sequence: TGTGCCACCAGTGATCCAAGACAGGGGAACACTGAAGCTTTCTTT. It is translated as CATSDPRQGNTEAFF.

This clonotype was observed at least ten times. This chain links TRBV9 with TRBJ2-6; D is ambiguous. Trimming took off 7 bases at V and 2 bases at J, with 7 bases between the two ends. Per germline, CDR1 SGDLS and CDR2 YYNGEE. The CDR3 sequence is 13 residues long. CDR3 sequence (DNA): TGTGCCAGCCCCCTCCCTGGGGCCAACGTCCTGACTTTC. This codes for CASPLPGANVLTF.

This sequence joins TRBV29-1 and TRBJ2-2; D may be TRBD2 (5 bases). Germline CDR1 reads SQVTM; CDR2 reads ANQGSEA. The CDR3 covers 14 residues. V dropped 4 bases and J dropped 4 bases, with 13 bases sitting between them. The CDR3 DNA is TGCAGCGTTGTAGTCCTAGAGGGCACCGGGGAGCTGTTTTTT. It codes for CSVVVLEGTGELFF.

This clonotype was seen at least ten times. This rearrangement joins TRBV15 to TRBJ2-3, with D perhaps TRBD1 (6 bases). Trimming removed 1 base at V and 1 base at J, with 12 bases between. This CDR3 region has 16 residues. CDR1 and CDR2 from the germline V gene are LNHNV and YYDKDF (reference sequence). The chain's CDR3 is CATSRGDNGGTDTQYF. CDR3 nucleotide sequence: TGTGCCACCAGCAGAGGGGACAACGGAGGCACAGATACGCAGTATTTT. Variable domain in full (rest from reference TRBV15 and TRBJ2-3): DAMVIQNPRYQVTQFGKPVTLSCSQTLNHNVMYWYQQKSSQAPKLLFHYYDKDFNNEADTPDNFQSRRPNTSFCFLDIRSPGLGDTAMYLCATSRGDNGGTDTQYFGPGTRLTVL.

The gene calls are TRBV4-3 and TRBJ1-1, with D possibly being TRBD1 (5 bases). The V gene lost 0 bases and the J gene lost 0 bases, with 17 bases spanning the gap. Germline lookup yields CDR1 LGHNA and CDR2 YSLEER. The CDR3 is 18 residues long. The CDR3 DNA follows: TGCGCCAGCAGCCAAGAGATAGTTCCAGGGACCATGAACACTGAAGCTTTCTTT. It specifies CASSQEIVPGTMNTEAFF.

This clonotype was seen repeatedly, ten times or more. This sequence joins TRBV7-2 and TRBJ1-2; 8 bases align to TRBD1. Trimming removed 2 bases from V and 8 bases from J; junction bases left unmatched: 10. CDR3 length: 15 amino acids. Germline V gene lookup returns CDR1 SGHTA and CDR2 FQGNSA. The CDR3 loop reads CASSLQSSGGDGYTF. The DNA of the CDR3 is TGTGCCAGCAGCTTACAGTCGTCAGGGGGCGACGGCTACACCTTC.

This clonotype was recorded at least ten times. The gene calls are TRBV12-3 or TRBV12-4 and TRBJ2-1; TRBD2 is a possible D gene (6 bases). V was cut by 7 bases and J by 5 bases, with 18 bases left in between. The CDR3 contains 15 residues. The chain's CDR3 is CASNLRELTNNEQFF. The CDR3 DNA reads as TGTGCCAGCAACCTTCGGGAGTTAACCAACAATGAGCAGTTCTTC.

V and J are TRBV19 and TRBJ1-1; D is ambiguous. Looked up from germline, CDR1 is LNHDA and CDR2 is SQIVND (reference sequence). The CDR3 is made up of 15 amino acids. V lost 0 bases to trimming and J lost 6 bases, with 14 bases between them. The CDR3 protein is CASSIDSGLYSEAFF. The CDR3 DNA follows: TGTGCCAGTAGTATAGATAGTGGGCTTTACTCTGAAGCTTTCTTT.

This clonotype was counted at least ten times. The genes are TRBV5-6 and TRBJ2-7, with 10 bases that match TRBD2. The CDR3 has 16 amino acids. CDR1 SGHDT and CDR2 YYEEEE come from the germline V gene. Trimming at V came to 4 bases and at J to 3 bases, leaving 10 bases not matched to a gene. DNA for the CDR3: TGTGCCAGCAGCCTCCGGACTAGCGGAACATTCTACGAGCAGTACTTC. Protein product: CASSLRTSGTFYEQYF.

The chain is built from TRBV4-2 and TRBJ2-1, with D maybe TRBD2 (5 bases). The CDR3 totals 18 residues. Trimming removed 0 bases from V and 2 bases from J, with 17 bases in between. Germline V gene sequence: CDR1 LGHNA, CDR2 YNFKEQ. The CDR3 DNA sequence: TGTGCCAGCAGCCAAGATCGGGTGGCGGAGGAGGCCTACAATGAGCAGTTCTTC. This sequence encodes CASSQDRVAEEAYNEQFF.

With respect to this clonotype: A much larger clone sits a single nucleotide away, making a read error possible. The rearrangement joins TRBV20-1 to TRBJ1-2, with 9 bases fitting TRBD1. The germline CDR1 and CDR2 sequences are DFQATT and SNEGSKA (reference sequence). This CDR3 spans 14 amino acids. This chain's CDR3 is CGATRQGGDYGYTF. For the CDR3, the DNA is TGCGGTGCTACCCGACAGGGGGGGGACTATGGCTACACCTTC.

A few counts support this clonotype. The chain is built from TRBV11-2 and TRBJ2-1; D is ambiguous. Trimming stripped 5 bases from V and 9 bases from J, with 14 bases between. The CDR3 runs 13 residues. Germline V gene data show CDR1 as SGHAT and CDR2 as FQNNGV. In nucleotides, the CDR3 is TGTGCCAGCAGCCCCACCGTGGGCAGTGAGCAGTTCTTC. Translating gives CASSPTVGSEQFF.

This clonotype was seen only a few times. The CDR3 coding sequence is TGTGCCAGCAGTGATAGGTCCAGCTCCTACGAGCAGTACTTC. Amino acid sequence: CASSDRSSSYEQYF. V and J are TRBV2 and TRBJ2-7, with D unclear. CDR1 is SNHLY and CDR2 is FYNNEI in the germline V gene. V was shortened by 3 bases and J by 0 bases, with 9 bases between the two germline ends. This CDR3 region has 14 residues.

This clonotype was observed at least ten times. The genes are TRBV10-2 and TRBJ2-3; the D call may be TRBD1 or TRBD2 (5 bases each). Looked up from germline, CDR1 is WSHSY and CDR2 is SAAADI. The length of the CDR3 is 11 residues. V shed 2 bases and J shed 8 bases, with 5 bases lying between them. The CDR3 bases are TGCGCCAGCAGTGAGGGGGGTACGCAGTATTTT. Translating gives CASSEGGTQYF.

This clonotype was seen a few times. The rearrangement links TRBV5-1 to TRBJ2-1; D is unresolved. In germline, CDR1 is SGHRS, CDR2 YFSETQ. Trimming pared 2 bases from V and 4 bases from J, leaving 10 bases between. CDR3 length: 14 amino acids. CDR3 coding DNA: TGCGCCAGCAGCTTAAATCTAGATTACAATGAGCAGTTCTTC. Its translation: CASSLNLDYNEQFF.

This clonotype appeared many times. V is TRBV5-1 and J is TRBJ1-1; 7 bases are a match to TRBD1. This CDR3 comprises 18 residues. V was clipped by 1 base and J by 0 bases; unmatched bases: 12. Germline CDR1 is SGHRS and CDR2 is YFSETQ. Here the CDR3 DNA reads TGCGCCAGCAGCTTGTCCCTCACCGCGGGACAGTTGAACACTGAAGCTTTCTTT. Amino acids: CASSLSLTAGQLNTEAFF.

This clonotype appeared a few times. The germline gene is not matched at one end of the junction; a read error may be the cause. V usage is TRBV29-1 and J usage is TRBJ1-3; D not certain. Looked up from germline, CDR1 is SQVTM and CDR2 is ANQGSEA. The CDR3 has 14 amino acids. The CDR3 region has the DNA TGCAGCGTACGTCAGGACGGAACTGGGAACACCATATATTTT. The encoded protein is CSVRQDGTGNTIYF.